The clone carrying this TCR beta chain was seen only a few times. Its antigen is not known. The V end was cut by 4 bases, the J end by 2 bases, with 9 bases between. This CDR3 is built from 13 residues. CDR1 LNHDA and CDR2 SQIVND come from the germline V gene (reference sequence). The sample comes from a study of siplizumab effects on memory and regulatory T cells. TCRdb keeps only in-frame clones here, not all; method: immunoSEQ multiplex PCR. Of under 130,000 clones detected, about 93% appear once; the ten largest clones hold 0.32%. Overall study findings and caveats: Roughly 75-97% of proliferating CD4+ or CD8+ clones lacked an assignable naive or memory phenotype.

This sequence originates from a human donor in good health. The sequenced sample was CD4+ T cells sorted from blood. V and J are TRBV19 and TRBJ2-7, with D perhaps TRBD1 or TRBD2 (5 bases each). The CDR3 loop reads CASSKLGAYEQYF. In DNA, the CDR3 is TGTGCCAGTAGTAAACTGGGGGCCTACGAGCAGTACTTC. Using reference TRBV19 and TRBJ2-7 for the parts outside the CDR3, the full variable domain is DGGITQSPKYLFRKEGQNVTLSCEQNLNHDAMYWYRQDPGQGLRLIYYSQIVNDFQKGDIAEGYSVSREKKESFPLTVTSAQKNPTAFYLCASSKLGAYEQYFGPGTRLTVT.